There are a few counts of the clone carrying this TCR beta chain. From RNA, the CDR3 regions of TCR beta chains were amplified and sequenced. The workflow started with a first-round RT-PCR run with HTBI primers and then moved on to a second-round multiplex PCR. TCRdb re-called the multiplex PCR reads with MiXCR, one entry per CDR3 protein. The sample lists over a million distinct CDR3 sequences; 35% to 45% were seen once. The entry originates in a study of Graves' ophthalmopathy and Graves' hyperthyroidism. Trimming pared 5 bases from V and 1 base from J, leaving 12 bases between. The CDR3 contains 13 residues. Germline CDR1 is DFQATT and CDR2 is SNEGSKA (reference sequence).

The chain combines TRBV20-1 with TRBJ2-7; D perhaps matches TRBD2 (6 bases). The source is an adult man with Graves' hyperthyroidism. The sample comprised peripheral blood or thyroid tissue (not recorded which). The CDR3 here is CSAADGGSYEQYF. For the CDR3, the DNA is TGCAGTGCTGCGGACGGAGGGTCCTACGAGCAGTACTTC.